This TCR beta chain is from a study of blood T cell repertoires in COVID-19. CDR3 length: 14 amino acids. Looked up from germline, CDR1 is MNHNY and CDR2 is SVGAGI (reference sequence). Trimming left V 7 bases short and J 1 base short, with 11 bases between. Clones were read by immunoSEQ multiplex PCR, and TCRdb kept only the in-frame ones, dropping some. The data hold some 110,000 clones, with 86% observed a single time. Specimen: peripheral blood. The TCR sequence derives from a man aged 35 to 55 with acute or convalescent COVID-19. The chain couples TRBV6-6 to TRBJ1-5; no clear D gene. In DNA form, the CDR3 reads TGTGCCAGCACCACCGGGGTGAGCAATCAGCCCCAGCATTTT. Its protein product is CASTTGVSNQPQHF.